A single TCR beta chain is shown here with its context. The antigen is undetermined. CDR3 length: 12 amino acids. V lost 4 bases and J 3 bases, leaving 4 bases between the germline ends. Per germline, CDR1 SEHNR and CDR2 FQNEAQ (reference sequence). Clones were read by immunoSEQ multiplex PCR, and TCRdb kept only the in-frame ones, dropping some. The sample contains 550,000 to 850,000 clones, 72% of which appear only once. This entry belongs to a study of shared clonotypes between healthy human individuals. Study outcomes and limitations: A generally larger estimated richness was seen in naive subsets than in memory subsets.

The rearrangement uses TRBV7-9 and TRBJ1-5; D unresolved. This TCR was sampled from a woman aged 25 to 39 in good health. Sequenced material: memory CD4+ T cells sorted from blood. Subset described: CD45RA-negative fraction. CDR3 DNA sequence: TGTGCCAGCAGCTCCTTCAATCAGCCCCAGCATTTT. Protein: CASSSFNQPQHF.